This T cell receptor (beta chain) was profiled in a study of prognosis after radiotherapy for stage I lung cancer. Study overall: Metastases at distant sites emerged in a few patients after radiotherapy, at a median of roughly seven months, whereas roughly 14 showed no significant progression.

V was trimmed by 5 bases and J by 6 bases, leaving 8 bases between them. The germline V gene encodes CDR1 SEHNR and CDR2 FQNEAQ (reference sequence). There are 12 residues in the CDR3. Study-wide results and limits: Patients who had metastases reportedly showed TRBV and TRBJ gene usage that varied from that of patients who did not. Some patients went on to develop distant metastases. Their Shannon entropy after stereotactic body radiation therapy was lower, and its change from baseline was also lower.

About this clonotype itself: The target antigen is unknown.

From genomic DNA, TCR beta CDR3 was amplified by two-round multiplex PCR. During first-round PCR, primers specific to each TRBV and TRBJ gene were used. TCRdb analysed the multiplex PCR reads with MiXCR anew, one entry per CDR3 protein. The data contain around 11,000 distinct CDR3 sequences, 45% to 65% of them singletons. The sequence was obtained from a donor over 45 with non-small cell lung cancer. The chain recombines TRBV7-9 with TRBJ2-4; unclear D gene. Here the sequenced sample was PBMCs, taken before or after stereotactic body radiation therapy (not recorded which). In DNA form, the CDR3 reads TGTGCCAGCAGCCCCTTAGGAAACATTCAGTACTTC. Its protein is CASSPLGNIQYF.